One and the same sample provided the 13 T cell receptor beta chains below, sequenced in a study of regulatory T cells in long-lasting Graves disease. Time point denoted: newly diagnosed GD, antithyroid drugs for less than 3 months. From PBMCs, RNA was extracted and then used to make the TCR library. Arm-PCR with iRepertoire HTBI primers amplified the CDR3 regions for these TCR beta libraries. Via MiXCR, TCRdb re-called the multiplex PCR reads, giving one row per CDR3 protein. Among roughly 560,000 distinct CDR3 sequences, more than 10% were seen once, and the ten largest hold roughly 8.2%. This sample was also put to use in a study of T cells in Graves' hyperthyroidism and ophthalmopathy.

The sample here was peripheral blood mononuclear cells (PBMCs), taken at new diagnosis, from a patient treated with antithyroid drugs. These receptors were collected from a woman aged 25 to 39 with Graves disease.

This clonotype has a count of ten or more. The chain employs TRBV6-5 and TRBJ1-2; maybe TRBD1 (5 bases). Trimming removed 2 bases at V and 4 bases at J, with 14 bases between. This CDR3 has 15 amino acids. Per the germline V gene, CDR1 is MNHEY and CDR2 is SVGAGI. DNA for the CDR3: TGTGCCAGCAGTTACGGGCGGGGACTAACCTATGGCTACACCTTC. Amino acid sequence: CASSYGRGLTYGYTF.

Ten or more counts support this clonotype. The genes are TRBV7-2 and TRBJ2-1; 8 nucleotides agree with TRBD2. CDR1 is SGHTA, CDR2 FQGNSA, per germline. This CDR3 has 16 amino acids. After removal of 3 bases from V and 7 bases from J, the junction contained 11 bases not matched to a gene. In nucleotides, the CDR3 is TGTGCCAGCAGCTTGTTCTTGATAGCGGGGAAAAATGAGCAGTTCTTC. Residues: CASSLFLIAGKNEQFF. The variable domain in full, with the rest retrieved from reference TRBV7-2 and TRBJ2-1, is GAGVSQSPSNKVTEKGKDVELRCDPISGHTALYWYRQSLGQGLEFLIYFQGNSAPDKSGLPSDRFSAERTGGSVSTLTIQRTQQEDSAVYLCASSLFLIAGKNEQFFGPGTRLTVL.

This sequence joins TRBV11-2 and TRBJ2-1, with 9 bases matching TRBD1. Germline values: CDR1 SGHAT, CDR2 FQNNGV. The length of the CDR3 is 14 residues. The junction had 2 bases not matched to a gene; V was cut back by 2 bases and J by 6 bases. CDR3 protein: CASSLRDRANEQFF. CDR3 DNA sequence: TGTGCCAGCAGCTTACGGGACAGGGCCAATGAGCAGTTCTTC.

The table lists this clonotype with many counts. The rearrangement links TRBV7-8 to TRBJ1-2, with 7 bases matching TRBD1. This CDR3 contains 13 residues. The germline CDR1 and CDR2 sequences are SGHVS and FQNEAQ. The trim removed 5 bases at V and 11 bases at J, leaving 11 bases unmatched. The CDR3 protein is CASSPDRAVEYTF. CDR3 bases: TGTGCCAGCAGCCCCGACAGGGCGGTGGAGTACACCTTC.

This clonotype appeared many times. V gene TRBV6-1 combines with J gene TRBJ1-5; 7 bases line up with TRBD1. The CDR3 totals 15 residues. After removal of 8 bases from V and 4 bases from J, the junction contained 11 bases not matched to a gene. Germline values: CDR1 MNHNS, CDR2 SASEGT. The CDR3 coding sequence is TGTGCCAGCCGACCCTCCCGGGACAGAAATCAGCCCCAGCATTTT. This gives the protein CASRPSRDRNQPQHF.

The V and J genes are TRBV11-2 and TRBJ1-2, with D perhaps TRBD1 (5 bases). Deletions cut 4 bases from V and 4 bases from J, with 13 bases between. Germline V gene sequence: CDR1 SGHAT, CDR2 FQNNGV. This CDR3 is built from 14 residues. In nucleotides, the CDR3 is TGTGCCAGCAGCTCAGTCGGGGGGGGCTATGGCTACACCTTC. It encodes CASSSVGGGYGYTF.

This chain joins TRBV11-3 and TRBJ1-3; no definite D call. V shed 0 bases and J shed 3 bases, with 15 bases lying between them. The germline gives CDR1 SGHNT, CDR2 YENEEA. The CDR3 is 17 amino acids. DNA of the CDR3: TGTGCCAGCAGCTTAGATCTGGGTAGAGCATTTGGAAACACCATATATTTT. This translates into CASSLDLGRAFGNTIYF.

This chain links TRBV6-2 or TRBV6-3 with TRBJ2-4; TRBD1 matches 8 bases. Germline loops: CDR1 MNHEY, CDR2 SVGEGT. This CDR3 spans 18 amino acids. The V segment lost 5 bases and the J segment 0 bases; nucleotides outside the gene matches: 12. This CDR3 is CASSPGTGFGLAKNIQYF. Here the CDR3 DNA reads TGTGCCAGCAGTCCCGGGACAGGCTTTGGCTTAGCCAAAAACATTCAGTACTTC.

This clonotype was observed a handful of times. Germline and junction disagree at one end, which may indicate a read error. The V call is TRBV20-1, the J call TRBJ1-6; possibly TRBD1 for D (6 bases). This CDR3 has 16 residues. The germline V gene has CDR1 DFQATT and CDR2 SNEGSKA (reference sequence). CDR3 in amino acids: CSARATGGQFNPPLHF. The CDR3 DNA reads TGCAGTGCTAGAGCGACTGGAGGACAGTTTAATCCACCCCTCCACTTT.

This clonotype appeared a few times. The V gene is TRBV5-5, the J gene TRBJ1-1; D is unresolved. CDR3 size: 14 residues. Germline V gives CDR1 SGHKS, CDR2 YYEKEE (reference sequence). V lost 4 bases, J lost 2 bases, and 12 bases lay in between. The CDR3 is CASSLLVSNTEAFF. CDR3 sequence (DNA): TGTGCCAGCAGCCTCTTAGTGAGTAACACTGAAGCTTTCTTT.

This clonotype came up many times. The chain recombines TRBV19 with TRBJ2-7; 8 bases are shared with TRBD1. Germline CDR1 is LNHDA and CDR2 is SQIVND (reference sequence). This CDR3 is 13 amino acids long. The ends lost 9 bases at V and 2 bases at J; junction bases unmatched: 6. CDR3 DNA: TGTGCCAGCAGTTCGGACAGGGCCTACGAGCAGTACTTC. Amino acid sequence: CASSSDRAYEQYF.

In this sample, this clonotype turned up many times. CDR3 amino acids: CASSLLGQMNTEAFF. In DNA form, the CDR3 reads TGCGCCAGCAGCCTCTTAGGGCAGATGAACACTGAAGCTTTCTTT. The V and J genes are TRBV4-1 and TRBJ1-1; no clear D gene. From germline, CDR1 is MGHRA and CDR2 YSYEKL. Between the trimmed V and J ends, which lost 4 bases and 0 bases, there was a span of 12 bases. The length of the CDR3 is 15 residues.

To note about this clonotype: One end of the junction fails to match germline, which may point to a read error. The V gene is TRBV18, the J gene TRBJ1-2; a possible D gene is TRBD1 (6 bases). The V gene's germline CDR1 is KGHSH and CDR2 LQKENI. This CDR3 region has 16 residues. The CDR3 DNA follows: TGTGCCAGCTCACCGAACAGTCTCCAGGGGAGGTATGGCTGCACCTTC. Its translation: CASSPNSLQGRYGCTF.